This note documents a single TCR beta chain sequence. No antigen is known for it. The data were taken from a study of CXCR3-negative and CXCR3-positive naive CD8 T cells. Study-wide context: A total of 110 million to 150 million TRB reads was generated, with about 1.5 +/- 0.3 million per library. General study points: Both naive subsets had comparably high diversity; memory CD8+ cells much lower. Similar levels of surface CD5 were seen between naive subsets; TCR strength was inferred from TRB CDR3 properties. Naive CXCR3-positive and CXCR3-negative cells shared similar TRBV-TRBJ usage, unlike memory cells.

UMI labels and 5' RACE were used to prepare the TRB cDNA libraries. From its re-call of the 5' RACE reads, TCRdb lists each CDR3 protein once, without DNA. The sample data list about 41,000 distinct CDR3 sequences. This CDR3 is 15 amino acids long. From germline, CDR1 is DFQATT and CDR2 SNEGSKA (reference sequence). Sequenced input: memory CD8+ T cells from blood. The sequence came from a human donor in good health. Some clones in this sample may be carry-over from other donors' samples. The rearrangement links TRBV20-1 to TRBJ2-7. The CDR3 loop reads CSARDLGGAGYEQYF.